This TCR beta chain stems from a study of cytomegalovirus exposure and HLA in healthy donors. PCR used 60 Vbeta primers and 13 Jbeta primers. Here immunoSEQ multiplex PCR was the method, and the copy in TCRdb shows in-frame clones only, minus some. The repertoire table contains 200,000 to 250,000 clones. Study conclusions and caveats: Later work found that TCR association rates differed between HLA loci; DRB1 had the most and HLA-C the fewest.

The J segment lost 7 bases and the V segment lost 5 bases, leaving 9 bases of the junction unmatched. Germline values: CDR1 SGHVS, CDR2 FNYEAQ. This CDR3 region has 16 residues. Notes on this clone: Its antigen is still unknown.

Sequencing was carried out using PBMCs. This chain connects TRBV7-6 to TRBJ2-1, with 12 bases identical to TRBD2. The sequence was obtained from a girl under 10 years old in good health and CMV-seropositive. The CDR3 protein is CASSQRASGRGNEQFF. CDR3 bases: TGTGCCAGCAGCCAAAGGGCTAGCGGGAGGGGTAATGAGCAGTTCTTC. The full variable domain, with the rest looked up from reference TRBV7-6 and TRBJ2-1, is GAGVSQSPRYKVTKRGQDVALRCDPISGHVSLYWYRQALGQGPEFLTYFNYEAQQDKSGLPNDRFSAERPEGSISTLTIQRTEQRDSAMYRCASSQRASGRGNEQFFGPGTRLTVL.